This T cell receptor beta chain was observed in a study of T cell responses to AZD1222 COVID-19 vaccine (dated by TCRdb to about 2021). Regarding the research as a whole: A total of more than 230 trial participants underwent TCR sequencing, of whom roughly 210 had received two doses of AZD1222 and roughly 26 had received two doses of the MenACWY control vaccine. Trial participants were enrolled by age into 18-55, 56-69 and 70-plus year subgroups, with 148, 28 and 57 TCR-sequenced participants respectively. The research as a whole found: The vaccine-associated CD4 TCRs covered the entire spike protein, and the dominant responses fell in regions 160-218 and 743-854. A significant rise in spike-specific TCR breadth and depth was observed after two AZD1222 doses relative to day 0 and relative to MenACWY recipients. Participants were mostly white British, with more females than males. The authors suggested clonal diversity may have been underestimated. No day 14 peak-response samples were available, so repertoires were characterized only after the peak T cell response. Only five to seven AZD1222 recipients were SARS-CoV-2 seropositive at baseline, limiting conclusions about previously exposed vaccinees. Epitopes outside the regions mutated in the B.1.351 and B.1.1.7 variants were reportedly recognized by nearly half of the unique spike-specific TCRs. The 56-69-year group was small, and its depth increase did not reach significance, likely because of low power.

The CDR3 regions of human TCRbeta chains were subjected to immunosequencing. On the study's bioinformatics: TCRs in the repertoires were matched against a reference library of SARS-CoV-2-specific TCRs that had been generated with the MIRA antigen-specificity platform. Breadth meant the fraction of unique TCRs that were SARS-CoV-2-associated, whereas depth meant the fraction of total T cells that were SARS-CoV-2-associated. Using the MIRA data, every spike-specific TCR was mapped to the spike region that the TCR reacted to and assigned to either a CD4 or a CD8 class. Log10-transformed breadth and depth values were compared by one-way ANOVA with Sidak's multiple comparisons tests. The immuneACCESS repertoire file appears here via TCRdb, limited to in-frame rearrangements. These files lack a portion of the clones; in checked studies, under half of the deficit traces to unresolved V genes, and the cause of the others is not known. That table gives V, J and clone size, and the DNA gave D and trimming. Across this sample there are fewer than 85,000 clones, with 88% seen only once. The top ten constitute roughly 4.9% of the sample.

Notes on this clone: Its binding antigen is unknown. No clone much larger than this one lies a single base away; base qualities are absent.

Sample time point, as interpreted from the label and publication: about 28 days (+/-7) after the second vaccine dose. The sample's treatment or condition label, in plain terms: meningococcal conjugate vaccine given as trial control. Samples from vaccinated people were obtained from the UK trials COV001 and COV002, which included a single-blind randomized controlled phase 2/3 trial of AZD1222 (ChAdOx1 nCoV-19) in healthy adults. For TCRbeta chain sequencing, PBMC samples were collected from trial participants at day 0 and at day 28 after the second dose. From a lookup of the germline V gene, CDR1 and CDR2 are MDHEN and SYDVKM. From its cysteine to its phenylalanine, the CDR3 spans 13 amino acids. Only the CDR3 DNA stays, 39 bases, in frame from base 1. Trimming removed 7 bases from V and 5 bases from J, leaving 11 bases between the germline ends.

The receptor was derived from an adult who received the MenACWY meningococcal vaccine as a control. This sample comprised peripheral blood, obtained 28 days after the second dose of the MenACWY control vaccine. This chain joins TRBV28 to TRBJ2-2; tentative D gene TRBD2, with 6 bases matching. CDR3 loop: CASITAGTGELFF. The nucleotide sequence reads TGTGCCAGCATTACTGCGGGAACCGGGGAGCTGTTTTTT.